The next 9 T cell receptor beta chains were all read from a single sample in a study of blood T cell repertoires in COVID-19. Generated by immunoSEQ multiplex PCR, the TCRdb table keeps only in-frame clones and is missing some. The sample has 100,000 to 150,000 clones, about 80% seen once; the top ten hold about a tenth. Sample: peripheral blood. Receptors originate from a man in his forties or fifties with active or convalescent COVID-19.

The V gene is TRBV9, the J gene TRBJ2-7; weak D call: TRBD1 (7 bases). Germline CDR1 is SGDLS and CDR2 is YYNGEE. CDR3 size: 15 residues. The V end was cut by 0 bases, the J end by 2 bases, with 12 bases between. The CDR3 nucleotides read TGTGCCAGCAGCGTAGGACAGGGAGGCGCCTACGAGCAGTACTTC. Translation gives CASSVGQGGAYEQYF.

V gene TRBV27 combines with J gene TRBJ2-7; 7 positions agree with TRBD1. Germline assignment: CDR1 MNHEY and CDR2 SMNVEV (reference sequence). V was clipped by 7 bases and J by 0 bases; unmatched bases: 9. The CDR3 runs 15 residues. CDR3 amino acids: CASTHLDRPSYEQYF. CDR3 sequence (DNA): TGTGCCAGCACCCACTTGGACAGGCCCTCCTACGAGCAGTACTTC.

This clone was found once. The V call is TRBV18, the J call TRBJ1-4; 7 bases align to TRBD1. Germline V lookup: CDR1 KGHSH, CDR2 LQKENI. V shed 6 bases and J 8 bases; nucleotides not matched to a gene: 9. The CDR3 contains 14 residues. The CDR3 spells CASSRGQVDEKLFF. The DNA of the CDR3 is TGTGCCAGCTCCCGTGGACAGGTTGACGAAAAACTGTTTTTT.

The chain carries TRBV18 and TRBJ1-2; the D gene is possibly TRBD1 (5 bases). This CDR3 spans 14 amino acids. V was cut by 2 bases and J by 5 bases, with 12 bases left in between. Germline V gene lookup returns CDR1 KGHSH and CDR2 LQKENI. CDR3 loop: CASSPFTGEYGYTF. CDR3 nucleotide sequence: TGTGCCAGCTCACCATTCACAGGCGAGTATGGCTACACCTTC. The full variable domain, its missing parts supplied by reference TRBV18 and TRBJ1-2, is NAGVMQNPRHLVRRRGQEARLRCSPMKGHSHVYWYRQLPEEGLKFMVYLQKENIIDESGMPKERFSAEFPKEGPSILRIQQVVRGDSAAYFCASSPFTGEYGYTFGSGTRLTVV.

The V gene is TRBV29-1, the J gene TRBJ1-4; D gene ambiguous. V shed 4 bases and J shed 5 bases, with 11 bases lying between them. Per the germline V gene, CDR1 is SQVTM and CDR2 is ANQGSEA. The CDR3 runs 13 residues. The CDR3 DNA sequence: TGCAGCGTTGTAAGTGCTATGAATGAAAAACTGTTTTTT. As protein: CSVVSAMNEKLFF.

V usage is TRBV5-1 and J usage is TRBJ2-7; TRBD1 agrees at 9 bases. Germline V gene data show CDR1 as SGHRS and CDR2 as YFSETQ. The ends lost 3 bases at V and 7 bases at J; junction bases unmatched: 14. This CDR3 contains 16 residues. CDR3 coding DNA: TGCGCCAGCAGCTCTATAGATTGGACAGGGGTTCAAGAGCAGTACTTC. It specifies CASSSIDWTGVQEQYF.

The chain links TRBV5-1 to TRBJ2-6, with a possible D match to TRBD2 (5 bases). Trimming shortened V by 4 bases and J by 0 bases, and 11 bases separated the two germline ends. The CDR3 contains 16 residues. Germline V gene lookup returns CDR1 SGHRS and CDR2 YFSETQ. CDR3 nucleotides: TGCGCCAGCAGCCTGACTACAAACTCTGGGGCCAACGTCCTGACTTTC. The encoded protein is CASSLTTNSGANVLTF.

The chain couples TRBV7-2 to TRBJ1-1; maybe TRBD1 (6 bases). CDR3 length: 15 residues. Trimming left V 4 bases short and J 9 bases short, with 21 bases between. CDR1 and CDR2 from the germline V gene are SGHTA and FQGNSA. In DNA form, the CDR3 reads TGTGCCAGCAGCTATTTAACAGGGTGGCGAAACAAAGCTTTCTTT. Amino acid sequence: CASSYLTGWRNKAFF.

The chain joins TRBV5-1 to TRBJ1-1, with D uncertain. CDR1 and CDR2 from the germline V gene are SGHRS and YFSETQ. V dropped 3 bases and J dropped 5 bases, with 8 bases sitting between them. The CDR3 consists of 12 residues. CDR3 amino acids: CASSSAGTEAFF. Written as DNA, the CDR3 is TGCGCCAGCAGCTCTGCCGGGACTGAAGCTTTCTTT.